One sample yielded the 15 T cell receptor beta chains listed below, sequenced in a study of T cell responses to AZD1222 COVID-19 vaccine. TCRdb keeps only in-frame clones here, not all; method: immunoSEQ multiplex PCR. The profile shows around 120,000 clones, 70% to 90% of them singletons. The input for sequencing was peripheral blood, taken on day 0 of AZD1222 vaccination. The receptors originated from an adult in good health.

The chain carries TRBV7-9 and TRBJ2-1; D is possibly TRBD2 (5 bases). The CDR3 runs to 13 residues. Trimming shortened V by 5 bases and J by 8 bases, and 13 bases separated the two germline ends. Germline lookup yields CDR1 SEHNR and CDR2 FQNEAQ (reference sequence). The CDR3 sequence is CASSRTAVDEQFF. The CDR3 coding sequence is TGTGCCAGCAGCAGAACAGCGGTAGATGAGCAGTTCTTC.

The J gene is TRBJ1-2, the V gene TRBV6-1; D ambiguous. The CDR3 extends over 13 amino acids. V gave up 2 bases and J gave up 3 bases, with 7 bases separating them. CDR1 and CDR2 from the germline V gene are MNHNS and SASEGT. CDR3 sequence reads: CASSEHMYYGYTF. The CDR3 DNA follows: TGTGCCAGCAGTGAACATATGTACTATGGCTACACCTTC.

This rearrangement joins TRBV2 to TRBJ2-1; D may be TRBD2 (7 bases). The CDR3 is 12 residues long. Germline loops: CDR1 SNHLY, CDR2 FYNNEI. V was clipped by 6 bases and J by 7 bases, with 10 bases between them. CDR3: CASRQGGNEQFF. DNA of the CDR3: TGTGCCAGCAGACAGGGAGGGAATGAGCAGTTCTTC.

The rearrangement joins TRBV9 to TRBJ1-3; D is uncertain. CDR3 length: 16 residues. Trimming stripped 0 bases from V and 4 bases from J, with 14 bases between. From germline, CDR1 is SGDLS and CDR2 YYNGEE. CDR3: CASSVAGVVAGNTIYF. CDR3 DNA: TGTGCCAGCAGCGTAGCCGGGGTAGTCGCCGGAAACACCATATATTTT.

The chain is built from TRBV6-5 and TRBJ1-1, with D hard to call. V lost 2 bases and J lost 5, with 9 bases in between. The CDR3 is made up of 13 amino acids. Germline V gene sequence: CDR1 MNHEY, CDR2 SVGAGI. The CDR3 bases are TGTGCCAGCAGTTACCGTGGACCAACTGAAGCTTTCTTT. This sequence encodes CASSYRGPTEAFF.

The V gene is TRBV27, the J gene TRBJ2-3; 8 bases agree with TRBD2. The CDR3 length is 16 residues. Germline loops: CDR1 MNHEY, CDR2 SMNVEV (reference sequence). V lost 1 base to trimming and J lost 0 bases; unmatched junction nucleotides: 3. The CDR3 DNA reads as TGTGCCAGCAGTTTATATAGCGGGGTCAGCACAGATACGCAGTATTTT. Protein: CASSLYSGVSTDTQYF.

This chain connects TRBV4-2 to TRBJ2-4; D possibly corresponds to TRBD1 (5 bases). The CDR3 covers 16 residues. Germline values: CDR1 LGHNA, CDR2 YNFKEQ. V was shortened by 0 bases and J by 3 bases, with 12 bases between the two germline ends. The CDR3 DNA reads TGTGCCAGCAGCCAAGATTTTAGGGGCAGCAAAAACATTCAGTACTTC. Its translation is CASSQDFRGSKNIQYF.

DNA for the CDR3: TGCAGCGTTGGAGGGGGAAACAATCAGCCCCAGCATTTT. Amino acids: CSVGGGNNQPQHF. The chain employs TRBV29-1 and TRBJ1-5; TRBD1 might be the D (6 bases). The V end lost 4 bases, the J end lost 3 bases, and 10 bases lay between the germline ends. The CDR3 length is 13 residues. CDR1 and CDR2 from the germline V gene are SQVTM and ANQGSEA.

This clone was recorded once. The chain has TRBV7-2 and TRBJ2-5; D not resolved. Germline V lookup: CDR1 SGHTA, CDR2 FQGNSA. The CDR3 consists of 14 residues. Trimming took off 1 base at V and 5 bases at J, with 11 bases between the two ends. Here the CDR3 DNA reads TGTGCCAGCAGCTTAGGCGTCGGTGGGGAGACCCAGTACTTC. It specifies CASSLGVGGETQYF. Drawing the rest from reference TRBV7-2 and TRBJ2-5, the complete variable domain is GAGVSQSPSNKVTEKGKDVELRCDPISGHTALYWYRQSLGQGLEFLIYFQGNSAPDKSGLPSDRFSAERTGGSVSTLTIQRTQQEDSAVYLCASSLGVGGETQYFGPGTRLLVL.

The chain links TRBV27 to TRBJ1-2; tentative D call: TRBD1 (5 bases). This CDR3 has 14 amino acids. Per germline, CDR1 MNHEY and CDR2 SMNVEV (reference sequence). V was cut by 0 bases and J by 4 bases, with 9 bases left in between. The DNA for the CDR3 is TGTGCCAGCAGTTTATCTGGGACTTCCTATGGCTACACCTTC. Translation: CASSLSGTSYGYTF.

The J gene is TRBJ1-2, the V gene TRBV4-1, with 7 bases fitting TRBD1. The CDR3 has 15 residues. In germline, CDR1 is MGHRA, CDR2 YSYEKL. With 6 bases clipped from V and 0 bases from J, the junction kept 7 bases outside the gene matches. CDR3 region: CASRGQLAANYGYTF. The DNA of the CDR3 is TGCGCCAGCAGGGGACAGTTGGCTGCTAACTATGGCTACACCTTC.

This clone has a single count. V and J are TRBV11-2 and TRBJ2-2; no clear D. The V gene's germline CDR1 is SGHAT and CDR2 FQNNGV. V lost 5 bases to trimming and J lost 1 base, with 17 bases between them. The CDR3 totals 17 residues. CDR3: CASSPIRSEKNTGELFF. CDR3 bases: TGTGCCAGCAGCCCGATACGTTCGGAGAAGAACACCGGGGAGCTGTTTTTT.

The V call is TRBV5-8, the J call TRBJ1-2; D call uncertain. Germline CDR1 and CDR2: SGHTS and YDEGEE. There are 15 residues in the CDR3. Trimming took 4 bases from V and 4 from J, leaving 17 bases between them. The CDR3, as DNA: TGTGCCAGCAGCCCGCGGCTGGTCAGCCCCTATGGCTACACCTTC. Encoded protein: CASSPRLVSPYGYTF.

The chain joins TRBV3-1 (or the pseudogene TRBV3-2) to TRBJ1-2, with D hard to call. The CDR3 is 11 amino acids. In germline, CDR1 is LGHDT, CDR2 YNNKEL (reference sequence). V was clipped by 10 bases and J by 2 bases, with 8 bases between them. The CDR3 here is CATEKNYGYTF. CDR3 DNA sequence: TGTGCCACAGAGAAAAACTATGGCTACACCTTC.

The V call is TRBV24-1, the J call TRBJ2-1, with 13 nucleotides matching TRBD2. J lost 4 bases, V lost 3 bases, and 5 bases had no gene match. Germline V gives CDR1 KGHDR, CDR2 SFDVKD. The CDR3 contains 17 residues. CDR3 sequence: CATSDNRGLAGYNEQFF. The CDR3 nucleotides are TGTGCCACCAGTGATAATAGGGGACTAGCGGGATACAATGAGCAGTTCTTC.